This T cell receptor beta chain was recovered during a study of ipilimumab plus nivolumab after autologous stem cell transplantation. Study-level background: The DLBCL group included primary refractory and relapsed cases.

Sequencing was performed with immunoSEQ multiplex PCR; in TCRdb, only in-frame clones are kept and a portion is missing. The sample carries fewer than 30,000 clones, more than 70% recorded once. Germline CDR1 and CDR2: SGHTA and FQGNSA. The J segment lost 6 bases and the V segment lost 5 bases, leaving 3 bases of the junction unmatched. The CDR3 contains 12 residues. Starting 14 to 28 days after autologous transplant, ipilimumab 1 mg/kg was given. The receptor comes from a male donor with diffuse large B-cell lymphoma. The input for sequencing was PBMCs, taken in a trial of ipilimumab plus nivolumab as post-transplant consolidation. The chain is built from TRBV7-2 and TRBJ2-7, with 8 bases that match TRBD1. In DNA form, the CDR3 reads TGTGCCAGCAGCGACAGGGGAGCCGAGCAGTACTTC. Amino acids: CASSDRGAEQYF.